The source of this TCR beta chain is a study of T cells after posttransplantation cyclophosphamide. Clones were sequenced by immunoSEQ multiplex PCR, and TCRdb holds only the in-frame ones, with some missing. This sample has under 50,000 clones, each found more than once. This clone has ten or more counts. Antigen unknown. Germline V gene lookup returns CDR1 LNHDA and CDR2 SQIVND (reference sequence). The CDR3 spans 13 residues. V lost 5 bases and J lost 2, with 10 bases in between. General study results and limits: Recipient CMV seropositivity and CMV reactivation strongly tracked TRB clonality. TRB overlap between skin or GI tissue T cells and blood was limited.

The chain joins TRBV19 to TRBJ2-7, with a weak D call TRBD2 (5 bases). The receptor was isolated from a man aged 40-49 years in good health, CMV-negative, and a related stem cell transplant donor. Sequencing was carried out using PBMCs. As DNA, the CDR3 is TGTGCCAGTAGTGCTAGCCATGCCTACGAGCAGTACTTC. This translates into CASSASHAYEQYF.